The 12 T cell receptor beta chains in this list originate from one sample, sequenced in a study of identical twins. One entry per CDR3 protein results from TCRdb running MiXCR on the 5' RACE reads. The profile covers hundreds of thousands of distinct CDR3 sequences, with 18% appearing a single time and around 13% taken by the ten largest. The sample was also reused in another study, on T cells expressing NK-cell markers.

The sample comprised PBMCs. The receptors derive from a woman between 18 and 29 years old in good health.

This chain connects TRBV20-1 to TRBJ2-1; 11 positions match TRBD1. This CDR3 is built from 14 residues. Losses at the gene ends were 5 bases for V and 7 bases for J; bases not matched to a gene: 7. Germline V lookup: CDR1 DFQATT, CDR2 SNEGSKA (reference sequence). CDR3 region: CSALGQGAINEQFF. CDR3 sequence (DNA): TGCAGTGCTCTCGGACAGGGGGCTATAAATGAGCAGTTCTTC.

The chain links TRBV20-1 to TRBJ2-3; a possible D gene is TRBD2 (6 bases). This CDR3 contains 12 residues. Germline V gene data show CDR1 as DFQATT and CDR2 as SNEGSKA (reference sequence). Trimming shortened V by 6 bases and J by 6 bases, and 13 bases separated the two germline ends. CDR3 protein: CSATRLDDTQYF. The CDR3 nucleotides read TGCAGTGCGACCCGACTAGACGATACGCAGTATTTT.

The gene calls are TRBV9 and TRBJ2-7, with a tentative D call TRBD1 (6 bases). Trimming removed 0 bases from V and 3 bases from J, with 13 bases in between. This CDR3 comprises 15 residues. The germline V gene encodes CDR1 SGDLS and CDR2 YYNGEE. The DNA of the CDR3 is TGTGCCAGCAGCGTAGCAGGGGCCGAGGTCTACGAGCAGTACTTC. Amino acid sequence: CASSVAGAEVYEQYF.

The CDR3 coding sequence is TGTGCCAGCAGCTTATACGGGGTACCCACCTACAATGAGCAGTTCTTC. Its translation is CASSLYGVPTYNEQFF. The rearrangement links TRBV7-2 to TRBJ2-1, with a tentative D call TRBD2 (5 bases). The CDR3 is made up of 16 amino acids. V was shortened by 2 bases and J by 2 bases, with 13 bases between the two germline ends. The germline V gene has CDR1 SGHTA and CDR2 FQGNSA.

This sequence joins TRBV20-1 and TRBJ2-3, with D unresolved. The CDR3 loop spans 11 amino acids. Trimming took off 5 bases at V and 2 bases at J, with 5 bases between the two ends. CDR1 is DFQATT, CDR2 SNEGSKA, per germline (reference sequence). The CDR3 loop reads CSADHTDTQYF. The DNA for the CDR3 is TGCAGTGCTGATCACACAGATACGCAGTATTTT.

This chain uses TRBV6-2 or TRBV6-3 with TRBJ2-1, with 8 positions matching TRBD2. This CDR3 is built from 11 residues. Germline lookup yields CDR1 MNHEY and CDR2 SVGEGT. Losses at the gene ends were 10 bases for V and 12 bases for J; bases not matched to a gene: 8. The CDR3 region is CATGEAGVQFF. CDR3 DNA sequence: TGTGCCACAGGCGAAGCGGGAGTGCAGTTCTTC.

This clonotype showed up just a few times. This rearrangement joins TRBV29-1 to TRBJ2-5; D may be TRBD1 (6 bases). V was cut by 3 bases and J by 5 bases, with 10 bases left in between. There are 12 residues in the CDR3. The germline V gene has CDR1 SQVTM and CDR2 ANQGSEA. CDR3 nucleotides: TGCAGCGTTGACAGGGGATCGGAGACCCAGTACTTC. This codes for CSVDRGSETQYF.

This clonotype was counted between two and nine times. This rearrangement joins TRBV10-2 to TRBJ2-1; 8 bases align to TRBD2. Germline loops: CDR1 WSHSY, CDR2 SAAADI. Trimming cost V 3 bases and J 6 bases; bases outside gene matches: 4. This CDR3 has 14 residues. For the CDR3, the DNA is TGCGCCAGCAGTGATCTACTAGCGGTCAATGAGCAGTTCTTC. Encoded protein: CASSDLLAVNEQFF.

The chain joins TRBV11-2 to TRBJ2-7; 7 bases align to TRBD2. With 5 bases clipped from V and 6 bases from J, the junction kept 10 bases outside the gene matches. This CDR3 contains 14 residues. The germline V gene has CDR1 SGHAT and CDR2 FQNNGV. The DNA for the CDR3 is TGTGCCAGCAGCCCTAGACTAGCCGGCGGCGAGCAGTACTTC. Translation: CASSPRLAGGEQYF.

J is TRBJ2-1 and V is TRBV11-1; 16 nucleotides agree with TRBD2. Trimming cost V 4 bases and J 0 bases; bases outside gene matches: 9. The V gene's germline CDR1 is SGHAT and CDR2 FQDESV (reference sequence). CDR3 length: 20 amino acids. The CDR3, as DNA: TGTGCCAGCAGCTCGATACCGGGACTAGCGGGAGGGAGCTCCTACAATGAGCAGTTCTTC. Amino acids: CASSSIPGLAGGSSYNEQFF.

The chain links TRBV3-1 to TRBJ2-1, with TRBD2 identical over 13 bases. The CDR3 is made up of 16 amino acids. Per the germline V gene, CDR1 is LGHDT and CDR2 is YNNKEL (reference sequence). Trimming took 6 bases from V and 4 from J; bases not matched to a gene: 6. The CDR3 sequence is CASRHGLAGEYNEQFF. The CDR3, as DNA: TGTGCCAGCAGGCACGGACTAGCGGGAGAGTACAATGAGCAGTTCTTC.

This rearrangement joins TRBV20-1 to TRBJ2-3; TRBD2 agrees at 14 bases. CDR3 length: 15 residues. Germline values: CDR1 DFQATT, CDR2 SNEGSKA (reference sequence). V gave up 5 bases and J gave up 7 bases; unmatched junction bases: 8. The CDR3 here is CSALRGTSGGNTQYF. The CDR3 region has the DNA TGCAGTGCTTTACGAGGGACTAGCGGGGGTAATACGCAGTATTTT.